Below, 24 T cell receptor beta chains from the same sample are listed, as sequenced in a study of blood T cell repertoires in COVID-19. The repertoire was sequenced with immunoSEQ multiplex PCR; TCRdb's copy has only in-frame clones and lacks some. The sample lists approximately 280,000 clones, roughly 85% occurring once. The specimen sequenced was PBMCs or T cells enriched from blood (not recorded which). These receptor sequences come from a woman aged 40 to 50 who had recovered from COVID-19.

This clone occurred a few times. This CDR3 is also generated by other DNA sequences in the sample. This rearrangement joins TRBV6-5 to TRBJ2-7, with D perhaps matching TRBD2 (6 bases). Germline V CDR1 and CDR2: MNHEY, SVGAGI. V gave up 5 bases and J gave up 0 bases, with 14 bases separating them. This CDR3 is 15 amino acids long. CDR3 amino acids: CASSTSGTGSYEQYF. CDR3 coding DNA: TGTGCCAGCAGTACCTCCGGGACTGGCTCCTACGAGCAGTACTTC.

The chain uses TRBV10-3 and TRBJ2-1; D is unresolved. Trimming pared 4 bases from V and 5 bases from J, leaving 6 bases between. Germline assignment: CDR1 ENHRY and CDR2 SYGVKD. CDR3 length: 12 amino acids. The CDR3 sequence is CAISGANNEQFF. CDR3 in DNA: TGTGCCATCAGTGGGGCAAACAATGAGCAGTTCTTC.

The chain has TRBV5-1 and TRBJ1-2, with D tentatively TRBD1 (5 bases). This CDR3 is 16 amino acids long. Germline V lookup: CDR1 SGHRS, CDR2 YFSETQ. V lost 4 bases and J lost 8, with 24 bases in between. Here the CDR3 reads CASSPDVAGGIYGYTF. The CDR3 DNA reads as TGCGCCAGCAGCCCGGACGTGGCTGGGGGGATATACGGCTACACCTTC.

The chain joins TRBV28 to TRBJ1-1, with 7 bases identical to TRBD1. CDR3 length equals 16 residues. V lost 6 bases, J lost 0 bases, and 10 bases stayed unmatched. The V gene's germline CDR1 is MDHEN and CDR2 SYDVKM. As DNA, the CDR3 is TGTGCCAGCAGCCCCTCGGGACAGAACATGAACACTGAAGCTTTCTTT. Translating it yields CASSPSGQNMNTEAFF.

Only one count was recorded for this clone. The rearrangement uses TRBV20-1 and TRBJ2-7; D might be TRBD2 (6 bases). The CDR3 contains 11 residues. V was cut by 5 bases and J by 9 bases, with 14 bases left in between. From germline, CDR1 is DFQATT and CDR2 SNEGSKA (reference sequence). Here the CDR3 DNA reads TGCAGTGCTGGGACTCCTCTCGGGCAGTACTTC. It translates to CSAGTPLGQYF.

CDR3 in DNA: TGTGCCAGCAGCCGGGACTTGAACTCCTACAATGAGCAGTTCTTC. Translating gives CASSRDLNSYNEQFF. The V gene is TRBV5-4, the J gene TRBJ2-1; perhaps TRBD2 as D (6 bases). The CDR3 has 15 amino acids. Trimming cost V 4 bases and J 0 bases, with 11 bases left between them. CDR1 SGHNT and CDR2 YYREEE come from the germline V gene (reference sequence).

The CDR3 DNA is TGTGCCAGCAGCCAAGTCGGGGGACAGGGAGAAGCTTTCTTT. It codes for CASSQVGGQGEAFF. The rearrangement uses TRBV3-1 (or the pseudogene TRBV3-2) and TRBJ1-1; 9 bases line up with TRBD1. Germline CDR1 LGHDT, CDR2 YNNKEL (reference sequence). The junction had 5 bases not matched to a gene; V was cut back by 1 base and J by 8 bases. The CDR3 totals 14 residues.

The chain couples TRBV7-2 to TRBJ2-7, with TRBD1 matching 8 bases. The length of the CDR3 is 15 residues. J lost 0 bases, V lost 5 bases, and 6 bases had no gene match. Per the germline V gene, CDR1 is SGHTA and CDR2 is FQGNSA. CDR3 bases: TGTGCCAGCAGCCGCCCGGGACAGGCCTCCTACGAGCAGTACTTC. Encoded protein: CASSRPGQASYEQYF.

The chain employs TRBV7-8 and TRBJ2-5, with 11 positions matching TRBD2. J was trimmed by 6 bases and V by 5 bases; bases with no gene match: 11. The CDR3 spans 16 residues. In germline, CDR1 is SGHVS, CDR2 FQNEAQ. The CDR3 DNA is TGTGCCAGCAGCCTTTCCGGTAGCGGGAGGGCTCAGACCCAGTACTTC. This codes for CASSLSGSGRAQTQYF.

The chain combines TRBV10-3 with TRBJ1-4, with TRBD1 matching 7 bases. The length of the CDR3 is 17 residues. After removal of 0 bases from V and 8 bases from J, the junction contained 12 bases not matched to a gene. Germline V lookup: CDR1 ENHRY, CDR2 SYGVKD. CDR3: CAISESGQHPSPEKLFF. The DNA for the CDR3 is TGTGCCATCAGTGAGTCGGGACAGCACCCTAGCCCCGAAAAACTGTTTTTT.

The J gene is TRBJ1-6, the V gene TRBV27; D is undetermined. V was shortened by 0 bases and J by 2 bases, with 8 bases between the two germline ends. The CDR3 contains 16 residues. From germline, CDR1 is MNHEY and CDR2 SMNVEV (reference sequence). The CDR3 coding sequence is TGTGCCAGCAGTTTATCGTCAGTCGCCTATAATTCACCCCTCCACTTT. Translation gives CASSLSSVAYNSPLHF.

The count of this clone is one. J is TRBJ2-5 and V is TRBV6-2 or TRBV6-3; the D gene is possibly TRBD2 (6 bases). CDR1 and CDR2 (germline): MNHEY, SVGEGT. The CDR3 has 15 amino acids. The ends were cut back, 5 bases at V and 1 base at J, with 14 bases in the middle. The DNA of the CDR3 is TGTGCCAGCAGTCGTATTCGACTAGGCCAAGAGACCCAGTACTTC. This translates into CASSRIRLGQETQYF.

The V and J genes are TRBV4-3 and TRBJ2-1, with 12 positions matching TRBD1. The germline V gene has CDR1 LGHNA and CDR2 YSLEER. The CDR3 has 17 residues. V shed 0 bases and J 6 bases; nucleotides not matched to a gene: 6. The CDR3 region has the DNA TGCGCCAGCAGCCAAGATAGGGACAGGGGGCCCCCCAATGAGCAGTTCTTC. Translating gives CASSQDRDRGPPNEQFF.

The chain couples TRBV7-8 to TRBJ2-3, with D possibly matching TRBD2 (6 bases). There are 16 residues in the CDR3. Germline V lookup: CDR1 SGHVS, CDR2 FQNEAQ. V shed 5 bases and J shed 5 bases, with 20 bases lying between them. This CDR3 reads CASSLSSEGPKDTQYF. CDR3 bases: TGTGCCAGCAGCCTAAGTTCGGAGGGGCCTAAAGATACGCAGTATTTT.

The chain has TRBV6-5 and TRBJ2-1; a weak D match, TRBD1 (5 bases). Germline loops: CDR1 MNHEY, CDR2 SVGAGI. Trimming removed 2 bases from V and 6 bases from J, with 17 bases in between. The CDR3 length is 16 residues. CDR3 nucleotide sequence: TGTGCCAGCAGTTACAGGGGTCACCTCTGGGGCAATGAGCAGTTCTTC. Amino acids: CASSYRGHLWGNEQFF.

The rearrangement joins TRBV19 to TRBJ2-2; the match to TRBD1 covers 7 bases. The CDR3 is made up of 16 amino acids. The ends lost 4 bases at V and 0 bases at J; junction bases unmatched: 5. Germline assignment: CDR1 LNHDA and CDR2 SQIVND (reference sequence). The CDR3 spells CASSRGQTSNTGELFF. The DNA for the CDR3 is TGTGCCAGTAGTAGGGGACAGACCTCGAACACCGGGGAGCTGTTTTTT. Full variable domain (rest looked up from reference TRBV19 and TRBJ2-2): DGGITQSPKYLFRKEGQNVTLSCEQNLNHDAMYWYRQDPGQGLRLIYYSQIVNDFQKGDIAEGYSVSREKKESFPLTVTSAQKNPTAFYLCASSRGQTSNTGELFFGEGSRLTVL.

This rearrangement joins TRBV6-5 to TRBJ1-3; unclear D gene. The CDR3 has 14 residues. The V gene's germline CDR1 is MNHEY and CDR2 SVGAGI. With 5 bases removed from V and 3 bases from J, the gap between germline ends came to 11 bases. Here the CDR3 DNA reads TGTGCCAGCAGTCCCTCCGGAGGTGGAAACACCATATATTTT. Protein: CASSPSGGGNTIYF.

V usage is TRBV6-5 and J usage is TRBJ2-7, with 9 bases matching TRBD2. This CDR3 region has 15 residues. With V trimmed by 7 bases and J by 0 bases, 7 bases remained unmatched. Germline CDR1 MNHEY, CDR2 SVGAGI. DNA of the CDR3: TGTGCCAGCACCCTGACTAGCGGAGCCTCCTACGAGCAGTACTTC. Its protein is CASTLTSGASYEQYF.

This clone showed up just once. The chain is built from TRBV7-9 and TRBJ1-6, with D uncertain. Germline assignment: CDR1 SEHNR and CDR2 FQNEAQ (reference sequence). The CDR3 length is 13 residues. V was cut by 1 base and J by 5 bases, with 3 bases left in between. CDR3: CASSLDNNSPLHF. The CDR3 region has the DNA TGTGCCAGCAGCTTAGACAATAATTCACCCCTCCACTTT.

This clone was seen a single time. This sequence joins TRBV5-4 and TRBJ1-6; 9 bases agree with TRBD1. The V segment lost 2 bases and the J segment 10 bases; nucleotides outside the gene matches: 7. Germline CDR1 is SGHNT and CDR2 is YYREEE (reference sequence). The CDR3 spans 15 residues. The CDR3 sequence: CASSFGDRVGSPLHF. CDR3 bases: TGTGCCAGCAGCTTCGGGGACAGGGTTGGGTCACCCCTCCACTTT.

On this clone itself: Other DNA variants within this sample encode the same CDR3. The rearrangement uses TRBV30 and TRBJ1-2, with a possible D match to TRBD1 (6 bases). The CDR3 covers 12 residues. CDR1 is GTSNPN and CDR2 is SVGIG in the germline V gene (reference sequence). V was pared by 1 base and J by 5 bases, with 8 bases between. CDR3 region: CAWSGTVYGYTF. The CDR3 DNA sequence: TGTGCCTGGAGTGGGACAGTTTATGGCTACACCTTC.

The chain carries TRBV6-1 and TRBJ2-5; D possibly corresponds to TRBD2 (6 bases). Germline V gene data show CDR1 as MNHNS and CDR2 as SASEGT. The CDR3 contains 17 residues. Trimming took off 1 base at V and 2 bases at J, with 17 bases between the two ends. This chain's CDR3 is CASSEVLFGGSQETQYF. CDR3 bases: TGTGCCAGCAGTGAAGTTCTCTTCGGGGGTTCACAAGAGACCCAGTACTTC.

V gene TRBV7-3 combines with J gene TRBJ2-1; D may be TRBD2 (6 bases). CDR3 length: 12 residues. The germline CDR1 and CDR2 sequences are SGHTA and FQGTGA. Trimming removed 6 bases from V and 9 bases from J, with 12 bases in between. The CDR3 bases are TGTGCCAGCAGTGATTACGGGGGTGAGCAGTTCTTC. It codes for CASSDYGGEQFF.

The chain recombines TRBV2 with TRBJ2-7; D is ambiguous. Trimming shortened V by 6 bases and J by 3 bases, and 9 bases separated the two germline ends. The CDR3 covers 12 residues. Germline CDR1 reads SNHLY; CDR2 reads FYNNEI. Written as DNA, the CDR3 is TGTGCCAGCAGCGATCTAGGCTACGAGCAGTACTTC. It yields the protein CASSDLGYEQYF.